Sequencing of this TCR beta chain was carried out in a study of identical twins (dated by TCRdb to about 2016). About the investigation overall: The study deep-sequenced TCR alpha and beta repertoires from monozygotic twins, unrelated adults of various ages and cord blood to test whether fetal clonotypes persist. To rule out contamination, replicate twin experiments were performed at different times with different library preparation protocols. Results and caveats for the whole study, not just this receptor: Invariant T cells such as MAIT and iNKT could partly confound zero-insertion analyses, though diverse VJ usage argued against this for most clonotypes. Recombination models systematically underestimated out-of-frame TCR alpha sharing in monozygotic twins but agreed with sharing between unrelated individuals. Excess twin sharing in beta out-of-frame sequences was weaker because fewer shared sequences lowered the signal-to-noise ratio. Abundant cord blood beta clonotypes carried fewer insertions; young adult naive repertoires showed a weaker similar trend, while memory repertoires showed none. Compared with coincidental sharing between unrelated individuals, out-of-frame TCR alpha sequences shared between twins showed an excess of sequences with low generation probability. Because the same donors could not be followed over many years, conclusions were based on cross-sectional statistical analysis.

The CDR3 runs 17 amino acids, cysteine and phenylalanine included. Of the read, only the CDR3 DNA is kept; its 51 bases are in frame from base 1. The germline V gene (reference sequence) specifies LGHDT as CDR1 and YNNKEL as CDR2. Unmatched junction bases come to 7, with V trimmed by 1 base and J by 6 bases. The library was made by 5' RACE. The sequencer was an Illumina HiSeq 2000. Template switching added a universal primer binding site, and the final cDNA carried a unique molecular identifier that allowed TCR cDNA molecules to be counted accurately. Specific primers in the conserved constant-segment region were used to synthesize first-strand cDNA for TCR alpha and beta chains. Each cDNA library was double barcoded, with a SMART-Mk sample barcode plus Illumina barcodes, to control for contamination. Two successive PCR steps introduced TruSeq adapter sequences along with Illumina sample barcodes. The TCR alpha and beta cDNA libraries were sequenced on the Illumina HiSeq platform using custom primers. On the authors' methods: MiGEC was used to process raw reads and extract unique molecular identifiers, and MiXCR was used to find CDR3 positions. For each individual, recombination models were inferred using an EM algorithm with the repgenHMM and IGoR tools. Shared clonotype analysis was performed with the tcR package in R, normalizing sharing by the product of cloneset sizes. Out-of-frame nonproductive sequences were analyzed to study raw recombination free of thymic and clonal selection effects. Through fastp at Q25 and MiXCR, TCRdb rebuilt clones from the public reads, retaining in-frame beta chains. Every entry covers one CDR3 protein and lists the most common genes and DNA from its rows. These V and J calls are TCRdb output, not the study's own analysis. The table for this sample lists about 530,000 distinct CDR3 sequences; 13% to 15% of them were counted only once. The top ten clonotypes cover roughly 0.46% of the sample.

Every donor was a healthy Caucasian. Three pairs of female monozygotic twins, all aged roughly 18 to 29 years, were included in the twin cohort. CD4+ and CD8+ T cell populations were isolated with positive isolation kits from Invitrogen. This clonotype was detected only a few times. There is no known antigen for this receptor. No much larger clonotype is one base removed from it; base qualities were not supplied. This sample also belongs to another study, concerning yellow fever vaccine responses in identical twins. Per that second paper: According to the authors, the vaccine-induced T cell response in identical twins seemed to be partly convergent and partly specific to each individual. In identical twins, the study followed T cell clones that responded to the vaccine with precision.

The sequencing input was CD4+ T cells sorted from blood. The TCR was taken from a woman aged 18-29 years in good health. The V gene is TRBV3-1 and the J gene is TRBJ2-1; TRBD2 fits 12 bases in the junction. The base sequence is TGTGCCAGCAGCCAAGGAAAGACTAGCGGGAGAGGCAATGAGCAGTTCTTC. This yields the protein CASSQGKTSGRGNEQFF.